This T cell receptor beta chain was observed in a study of T cell repertoires in cytomegalovirus infection. This CDR3 is 17 amino acids long. Trimming cost V 7 bases and J 0 bases, with 19 bases left between them. Germline V lookup: CDR1 SNHLY, CDR2 FYNNEI. TCRdb processed the reads anew with MiXCR; each CDR3 protein has one entry. The sample has approximately 120,000 distinct CDR3 sequences, about 30% seen once. A word on this clonotype: Its antigen is unidentified.

This chain uses TRBV2 with TRBJ1-3; D is uncertain. The receptor's source is a human donor in good health (CMV status not recorded). Some clones in this sample may be carry-over from other donors' samples. The starting material was CD8+ T cells from cultured PBMCs, obtained from culture after CMV antigen stimulation. This chain's CDR3 is CASTPKGGMYSGNTIYF. CDR3 in DNA: TGTGCCAGCACCCCAAAGGGCGGAATGTACTCTGGAAACACCATATATTTT.